This entry is about one T cell receptor (beta chain). Antigen: not known. Per the authors' pipeline: Researchers built a distant-metastasis classifier for papillary thyroid cancer that drew on CDR3 differences across clinicopathological groups. TCRdb re-analyzed the PCR reads using MiXCR. TCRdb, rather than the study authors, made the V and J calls. The sample has under 35,000 clones, approximately 34% seen once. These data originate in a study of metastatic and nonmetastatic thyroid tumors. Study-level background: Repertoires from blood and tumor or nodule tissue of malignant and benign thyroid patients were compared.

The V gene's germline CDR1 is SGDLS and CDR2 YYNGEE. V was pared by 0 bases and J by 4 bases, with 11 bases between. The CDR3 covers 15 residues. Study conclusions and caveats: Reported TCR beta diversity, measured in blood and tumor, was significantly higher for malignant thyroid tumors than for benign nodules.

Every patient underwent thyroid surgery untreated. The sample taken for sequencing was tumor tissue. The TCR was taken from a female donor with papillary thyroid cancer or a benign thyroid nodule (not recorded which). Some clones in this sample may be carry-over from other donors' samples. The chain links TRBV9 to TRBJ2-1; D not certain. The CDR3 reads CASSVGVVTYNEQFF. CDR3 DNA sequence: TGTGCCAGCAGCGTAGGGGTAGTCACGTACAATGAGCAGTTCTTC.